A selection of T cell receptor beta chains follows, all from one sample in a study of blood T cell repertoires in COVID-19. The data were produced by immunoSEQ multiplex PCR, yet TCRdb's version contains in-frame clones alone and is incomplete. The sample holds about 40,000 clones, roughly 89% seen once. Sequencing was done on a sample of peripheral blood. These TCRs come from a man aged 45 to 65 with active COVID-19. Each CDR3 is given without its conserved first and last residue. Size is stated for part of the rows, as once, few or many counts, or as a class when the clone is expanded.

V	J	size	CDR3
TRBV11-2	TRBJ2-5	once	ASSSRTGHRETQY
TRBV6-5	TRBJ2-5	.	ASSYGTSGAETQY
TRBV5-1	TRBJ2-7	.	ASSLGGEYEQY
TRBV9	TRBJ2-6	.	ASSAPREGRDFSGANVLT
TRBV10-3	TRBJ1-1	.	AINNPGGTEAF
TRBV4-1	TRBJ2-5	.	ASSQVTGWPQETQY
TRBV5-1	TRBJ2-2	once	ASSLFRGNTGELF
TRBV9	TRBJ2-2	.	ASRGMGELF
TRBV18	TRBJ2-7	.	ASSPGQGHISYEQY
TRBV10-2	TRBJ1-5	.	ASRESRGANQPQH
TRBV11-3	TRBJ1-1	once	ASSPGDSRPNTEAF
TRBV7-2	TRBJ2-1	.	ASSLDRNTYNEQF
TRBV27	TRBJ1-5	.	ASRHNLPQH
TRBV2	TRBJ2-3	.	ASRTSGNADTQY
TRBV4-1	TRBJ2-3	.	ASSQGAGTLSTDTQY
TRBV11-2	TRBJ2-7	.	ASRPAGGSYEQY
TRBV3-1/TRBV3-2	TRBJ2-7	.	ASSQRGIYEQY
TRBV18	TRBJ1-5	.	ASSPSGQLTYSNQPQH
TRBV3-1/TRBV3-2	TRBJ1-4	.	ASSPGQGSEKLF
TRBV28	TRBJ2-7	.	ASMPRGFAYEQY
TRBV5-1	TRBJ2-3	.	ASFTSGTDTQY
TRBV4-3	TRBJ2-7	.	ASSQDRGQGYEQY
TRBV6-1	TRBJ1-2	.	ASRNIEGGQRGYT
TRBV5-5	TRBJ1-5	.	ASSLATAFSNQPQH